The rows below give T cell receptor beta chains drawn from one sample of a study of CD8+CD57+ T cells in acquired aplastic anemia. TCRdb analysed the reads with MiXCR anew, one entry per CDR3 protein. The table has over 150,000 distinct CDR3 sequences, 45% to 60% seen once. Input material: sorted CD4+, CD8+, or CD8+CD57+ T cells (not recorded which) from PBMCs. Receptors originate from a human donor with aplastic anemia. Both conserved end residues are part of each CDR3. The order of the fields is clone size, D gene, J gene, V gene, CDR3 DNA, CDR3 protein. A D gene is named only where the DNA matches it firmly. Rows give clone size only sometimes, using once, few, many, or a class for an expanded clone.

- TRBD1 TRBJ2-7 TRBV2 TGTGCCAGCACAAGGGACAGGGGCCACGAGCAGTACTTC CASTRDRGHEQYF
few - TRBJ2-2 TRBV6-1 TGTGCCAGCAAATTTGTCTCCTTTAACACCGGGGAGCTGTTTTTT CASKFVSFNTGELFF
- - TRBJ2-5 TRBV3-1 TGTGCCAGCAGCGGGGGTACAAAGACCCAGTACTTC CASSGGTKTQYF
few - TRBJ2-2 TRBV10-2 TGCGCCAGCAGTGAGTTGAGGGAGCTGTTTTTT CASSELRELFF
- - TRBJ2-7 TRBV12-3/TRBV12-4 TGTGCCACCAGTGACTTCAACGCCTACGAGCAGTACTTC CATSDFNAYEQYF
few TRBD1 TRBJ1-5 TRBV27 TGTGCCAGCAGTTTATGGGGGACAGGGGATCAGCCCCAGCATTTT CASSLWGTGDQPQHF
many TRBD1 TRBJ1-2 TRBV5-1 TGCGCCAGCAGCTTGGCCGGGACAGGGTCGCATGGCTACACCTTC CASSLAGTGSHGYTF
- TRBD2 TRBJ2-5 TRBV19 TGTGCCAGTAGGCAAGCGGGAGGGACAGAGACCCAGTACTTC CASRQAGGTETQYF
once - TRBJ2-7 TRBV6-2/TRBV6-3 TGTGCCAGCAGTTACAAGGGGCTCGTTACCCTTTACGAGCAGTACTTC CASSYKGLVTLYEQYF
few TRBD2 TRBJ2-1 TRBV4-2 TGTGCCAGCAGCCAAGTAGCGAGCGGGGGGGCTGGTGAGCAGTTCTTC CASSQVASGGAGEQFF
- - TRBJ2-3 TRBV19 TGTGCCAGTAGTATAAGCGGCAGGGGCACAGATACGCAGTATTTT CASSISGRGTDTQYF
- TRBD1 TRBJ2-1 TRBV25-1 TGTGCCAGCAGTGGGGGGACAGGGTTGTCCAATGAGCAGTTCTTC CASSGGTGLSNEQFF
many TRBD1 TRBJ2-5 TRBV20-1 TGCAGTGCTCGGACAGGGGGCAGGGAGACCCAGTACTTC CSARTGGRETQYF
- - TRBJ1-2 TRBV20-1 TGCAGTGCTTTAGGGGGGGGGTCTGTTAACTATGGCTACACCTTC CSALGGGSVNYGYTF
- - TRBJ2-1 TRBV19 TGTGCCAGTAGTATGGGTGGCGGCCACTACAATGAGCAGTTCTTC CASSMGGGHYNEQFF
- - TRBJ1-6 TRBV19 TGTGCCAGTACCGATGGGTACAGCTATTCACCCCTCCACTTT CASTDGYSYSPLHF
- - TRBJ1-6 TRBV19 TGTGCCAGTAGTACTCTCGGGGACACTTATAATTCACCCCTCCACTTT CASSTLGDTYNSPLHF
many TRBD1 TRBJ1-2 TRBV5-1 TGCGCCAGCAGCCCCGGGCGGACAGGCGATAACTTCTATGGCTACACCTTC CASSPGRTGDNFYGYTF
many - TRBJ2-7 TRBV19 TGTGCCAGTAGTATGGGACGAGGGACCTACGAGCAGTACTTC CASSMGRGTYEQYF
- - TRBJ2-7 TRBV15 TGTGCCACCAGCAGAGATCCTGGAGGTTCCTACGAGCAGTACTTC CATSRDPGGSYEQYF
many - TRBJ1-1 TRBV5-6 TGTGCCAGCAGCTTGTCAGGGTCTGGGACTGAAGCTTTCTTT CASSLSGSGTEAFF
- - TRBJ1-2 TRBV2 TGTGCCAGCAGTCCTATGACGGCCTCACCGGGTGGCTACACCTTC CASSPMTASPGGYTF
- - TRBJ2-5 TRBV20-1 TGCAGTCCAACTGGTGAGACCCAGTACTTC CSPTGETQYF
- - TRBJ1-2 TRBV20-1 TGCAGTTGGGGTGGTGGCTACACCTTC CSWGGGYTF
many - TRBJ2-2 TRBV24-1 TGTGCCACCAGTCAACCTGGGGGCGCCGGGGAGCTGTTTTTT CATSQPGGAGELFF
- - TRBJ1-2 TRBV7-2 TGTGCCAGCAGCTTATTCTATGGCTACACCTTC CASSLFYGYTF
few TRBD1 TRBJ1-1 TRBV24-1 TGTGCCACCAGTGATGGACAGGGGGCCACTGAAGCTTTCTTT CATSDGQGATEAFF
once - TRBJ2-3 TRBV15 TGTGCCACCAGCAGAGGAACAGGAGGGCTAAGCACAGATACGCAGTATTTT CATSRGTGGLSTDTQYF
few - TRBJ2-7 TRBV24-1 TGTGCCACCAGTGAGGCAGGATACGAGCAGTACTTC CATSEAGYEQYF
many - TRBJ1-5 TRBV19 TGTGCCAGTAGGTGGGGAGGAGCAGGTCAGCCCCAGCATTTT CASRWGGAGQPQHF
many TRBD1 TRBJ1-4 TRBV2 TGTGCCAGCAATGTGGGACAGGGGGCGGGTAATGAAAAACTGTTTTTT CASNVGQGAGNEKLFF
few - TRBJ2-1 TRBV7-2 TGTGCCAGCAGCTCATTTTCATGGGAGCAGTTCTTC CASSSFSWEQFF
many - TRBJ1-6 TRBV19 TGTGCCAGTAGTTTCACAGAAACCTATAATTCACCCCTCCACTTT CASSFTETYNSPLHF
medium-sized - TRBJ2-5 TRBV7-2 TGTGCCAGCAGTGAAGAGACCCAGTACTTC CASSEETQYF
- - TRBJ2-1 TRBV29-1 TGCAGCGTTGAAAGGGCTACCCGAGGCAATGAGCAGTTCTTC CSVERATRGNEQFF
- - TRBJ2-2 TRBV25-1 TGTGCCAGCAGTGAACATGCCACCGGGGAGCTGTTTTTT CASSEHATGELFF
- TRBD2 TRBJ2-3 TRBV7-6 TGTGCCAGCAGCTTAGCTGGGGGACTAGCAGTGGATACGCAGTATTTT CASSLAGGLAVDTQYF
- TRBD2 TRBJ2-2 TRBV4-2 TGTGCCAGCAGCCAATCAACCGGGACTAGGTCTTCCGGGGAGCTGTTTTTT CASSQSTGTRSSGELFF
- TRBD1 TRBJ2-1 TRBV24-1 TGTGCCACCAGTGAGTACAGGGGGCATGAGCAGTTCTTC CATSEYRGHEQFF
- TRBD1 TRBJ1-6 TRBV20-1 TGCAGTGCTTGGTGGACAGGGGGAAATTCACCCCTCCACTTT CSAWWTGGNSPLHF
many - TRBJ2-6 TRBV4-1 TGCGCCAGCAAGAGTAGCACCGGGGCCAACGTCCTGACTTTC CASKSSTGANVLTF
- - TRBJ1-2 TRBV29-1 TGCAGCGTTGTAAGATCTGAGTATGGCTACACCTTC CSVVRSEYGYTF
many TRBD2 TRBJ2-3 TRBV19 TGTGCCAGTAGACTAGCGTCCACAGATACGCAGTATTTT CASRLASTDTQYF
- - TRBJ2-4 TRBV15 TGTGCCACCAGCAGAGACAGGGCCCTGGGAGACATTCAGTACTTC CATSRDRALGDIQYF
many - TRBJ1-1 TRBV29-1 TGCAGCGTCTTCAGGGTTGGCACTGAAGCTTTCTTT CSVFRVGTEAFF
many - TRBJ2-1 TRBV7-3 TGTGCCAGCAGCTTAACGGACTCCCTCACCTCCTACAATGAGCAGTTCTTC CASSLTDSLTSYNEQFF
many - TRBJ2-1 TRBV7-9 TGTGCCAGCAGCCGCGACAATGAGCAGTTCTTC CASSRDNEQFF
few TRBD2 TRBJ2-2 TRBV10-2 TGCGCCAGCCAGACTAGCGGGGGGGCGGCCACCGGGGAGCTGTTTTTT CASQTSGGAATGELFF